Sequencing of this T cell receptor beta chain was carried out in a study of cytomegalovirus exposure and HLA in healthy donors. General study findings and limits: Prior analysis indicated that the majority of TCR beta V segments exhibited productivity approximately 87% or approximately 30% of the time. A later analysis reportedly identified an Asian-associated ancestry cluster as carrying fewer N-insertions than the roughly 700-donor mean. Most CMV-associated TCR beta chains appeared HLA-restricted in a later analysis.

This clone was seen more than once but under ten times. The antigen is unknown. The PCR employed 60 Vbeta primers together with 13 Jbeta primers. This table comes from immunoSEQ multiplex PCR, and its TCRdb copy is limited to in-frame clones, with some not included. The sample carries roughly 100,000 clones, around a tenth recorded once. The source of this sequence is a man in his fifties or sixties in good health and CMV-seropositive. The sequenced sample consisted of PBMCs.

The CDR3 protein is CASLTGVGANVLTF. CDR3 DNA sequence: TGTGCCAGCTTAACAGGGGTAGGGGCCAACGTCCTGACTTTC. V is TRBV7-8 and J is TRBJ2-6, with 7 bases identical to TRBD1. V shed 8 bases and J 4 bases; nucleotides not matched to a gene: 5. The CDR3 totals 14 residues. Per germline, CDR1 SGHVS and CDR2 FQNEAQ. Using reference TRBV7-8 and TRBJ2-6 for the parts outside the CDR3, the full variable domain is GAGVSQSPRYKVAKRGQDVALRCDPISGHVSLFWYQQALGQGPEFLTYFQNEAQLDKSGLPSDRFFAERPEGSVSTLKIQRTQQEDSAVYLCASLTGVGANVLTFGAGSRLTVL.